This T cell receptor beta chain was identified in a study of Graves' ophthalmopathy and Graves' hyperthyroidism. Hyperthyroidism was classified as stable if no ophthalmopathy occurred within 18 months of follow-up. Other autoimmune diseases, uncontrolled infections, pregnancy or lactation ruled patients out of participation. The authors diagnosed from clinical symptoms, serum thyroxine, TRAb, thyroid ultrasound and orbital computed tomography. Study outcomes and limitations: Appearing in blood as well were most expanded thyroid clonotypes above 0.001 frequency.

V lost 4 bases and J lost 1, with 10 bases in between. The CDR3 totals 15 residues. Looked up from germline, CDR1 is SGHTA and CDR2 is FQGNSA. This clonotype was seen at least ten times. As yet, its antigen is unknown. The study amplified TCR beta CDR3 regions using RNA transcripts. HTBI primers were used in a first-round RT-PCR, which preceded a second-round multiplex PCR. TCRdb fed the multiplex PCR reads into MiXCR, producing one record per CDR3 protein. The sample holds 300,000 to 400,000 distinct CDR3 sequences, about 15% seen once. This clonotype was obtained from an adult woman with stable Graves' hyperthyroidism. The sample comprised peripheral blood. V gene TRBV7-2 combines with J gene TRBJ2-2; perhaps TRBD1 as D (5 bases). The CDR3 loop reads CASSYRKGNTGELFF. CDR3 nucleotide sequence: TGTGCCAGCAGCTACAGGAAAGGGAACACCGGGGAGCTGTTTTTT.